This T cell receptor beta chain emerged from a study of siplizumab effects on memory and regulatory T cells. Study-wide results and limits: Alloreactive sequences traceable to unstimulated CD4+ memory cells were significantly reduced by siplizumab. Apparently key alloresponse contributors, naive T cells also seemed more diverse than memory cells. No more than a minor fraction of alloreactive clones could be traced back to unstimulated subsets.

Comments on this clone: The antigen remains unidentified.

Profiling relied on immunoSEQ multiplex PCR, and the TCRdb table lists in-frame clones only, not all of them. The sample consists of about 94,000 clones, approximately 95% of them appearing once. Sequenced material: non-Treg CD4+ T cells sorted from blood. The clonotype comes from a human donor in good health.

The CDR3: CASSSGTGGGNEQFF. CDR3 DNA sequence: TGTGCCAGCAGTTCCGGGACAGGGGGAGGCAATGAGCAGTTCTTC. J is TRBJ2-1 and V is TRBV6-6, with 11 bases fitting TRBD1. With 4 bases clipped from V and 6 bases from J, the junction kept 5 bases outside the gene matches. Germline assignment: CDR1 MNHNY and CDR2 SVGAGI (reference sequence). The CDR3 spans 15 residues.